These 20 T cell receptor beta chains were all obtained from the same sample, sequenced in a study of cytomegalovirus exposure and HLA in healthy donors. PCR employed 60 Vbeta and 13 Jbeta primers. Some clones are missing from TCRdb's copy, which holds only in-frame ones; the method was immunoSEQ multiplex PCR. Here the sample spans 200,000 to 250,000 clones, 80% to 90% being singletons. Sequencing was done on a sample of PBMCs. Source of these receptors: a man in his thirties or forties in good health and CMV-seronegative.

The chain links TRBV28 to TRBJ1-2; the D gene is possibly TRBD1 (5 bases). V lost 6 bases to trimming and J lost 4 bases, with 15 bases between them. Germline V CDR1 and CDR2: MDHEN, SYDVKM. The CDR3 has 14 residues. The CDR3 nucleotides read TGTGCCAGCAGGTTTGGTGGCAGGGCCTATGGCTACACCTTC. Amino acid sequence: CASRFGGRAYGYTF.

In this sample, this clone turned up a few times. The chain carries TRBV28 and TRBJ1-5; D not resolved. V lost 8 bases and J lost 2, with 7 bases in between. The CDR3 runs 12 residues. Germline loops: CDR1 MDHEN, CDR2 SYDVKM. DNA for the CDR3: TGTGCCAGCGGGCAGGGCAATCAGCCCCAGCATTTT. It codes for CASGQGNQPQHF.

J is TRBJ1-1 and V is TRBV19, with a tentative D call TRBD1 (5 bases). Trimming left V 3 bases short and J 1 base short, with 12 bases between. CDR3 length equals 15 residues. Germline lookup yields CDR1 LNHDA and CDR2 SQIVND (reference sequence). This CDR3 is CASSITFTGNTEAFF. CDR3 in DNA: TGTGCCAGTAGTATTACGTTTACAGGGAACACTGAAGCTTTCTTT.

The V call is TRBV14, the J call TRBJ1-2; 8 bases match TRBD1. The CDR3 length is 16 residues. Germline trimming cut 2 bases from V and 4 bases from J; bases unmatched to any gene: 9. CDR1 SGHDN and CDR2 FVKESK come from the germline V gene. The CDR3 sequence is CASSQRSGGVSYGYTF. CDR3 in DNA: TGTGCCAGCAGCCAACGTTCAGGGGGCGTTAGCTATGGCTACACCTTC.

The chain has TRBV28 and TRBJ2-7, with TRBD1 matching 7 bases. After removal of 6 bases from V and 0 bases from J, the junction contained 11 bases not matched to a gene. There are 16 residues in the CDR3. In germline, CDR1 is MDHEN, CDR2 SYDVKM. The CDR3 protein is CASRTHRGASSYEQYF. The CDR3 nucleotides read TGTGCCAGCAGAACCCACAGGGGCGCAAGCTCCTACGAGCAGTACTTC. Full variable domain (missing parts from reference TRBV28 and TRBJ2-7): DVKVTQSSRYLVKRTGEKVFLECVQDMDHENMFWYRQDPGLGLRLIYFSYDVKMKEKGDIPEGYSVSREKKERFSLILESASTNQTSMYLCASRTHRGASSYEQYFGPGTRLTVT.

With regard to this clone: The junction and the germline gene differ at one end; a read error may be behind it. V is TRBV7-2 and J is TRBJ2-7, with 9 bases identical to TRBD1. The CDR3 consists of 12 residues. The germline V gene encodes CDR1 SGHTA and CDR2 FQGNSA. CDR3 in amino acids: CASSLPGTGFSF. CDR3 DNA sequence: TGTGCCAGCAGCCTACCCGGGACAGGGTTTAGCTTC.

This rearrangement joins TRBV5-6 to TRBJ2-1, with D maybe TRBD2 (6 bases). CDR3 size: 13 residues. V lost 9 bases and J lost 0, with 10 bases in between. Germline V gives CDR1 SGHDT, CDR2 YYEEEE. CDR3: CATGGDSYNEQFF. In nucleotides, the CDR3 is TGTGCCACGGGCGGGGACTCCTACAATGAGCAGTTCTTC.

The table lists this clone with a count of one. An end of the junction differs from the germline gene, which may be a read error. The rearrangement uses TRBV4-3 and TRBJ2-7; D remains ambiguous. The CDR3 loop spans 14 amino acids. Germline V gene data show CDR1 as LGHNA and CDR2 as YSLEER. CDR3 amino acids: CAGSQGFGSYEQYF. The CDR3 region has the DNA TGCGCCGGCAGCCAAGGATTCGGGTCCTACGAGCAGTACTTC.

The chain is built from TRBV6-1 and TRBJ1-1; tentatively, D is TRBD1 (6 bases). The germline V gene has CDR1 MNHNS and CDR2 SASEGT. V dropped 4 bases and J dropped 10 bases, with 13 bases sitting between them. There are 12 residues in the CDR3. DNA of the CDR3: TGTGCCAGCAGTGGTACAGGGAGCGGAGCTTTCTTT. Translating it yields CASSGTGSGAFF.

This chain links TRBV27 with TRBJ1-6, with a possible D match to TRBD1 (6 bases). Germline V gene data show CDR1 as MNHEY and CDR2 as SMNVEV (reference sequence). Trimming took off 7 bases at V and 6 bases at J, with 10 bases between the two ends. CDR3 length equals 13 residues. This CDR3 reads CASKRQANSPLHF. CDR3 in DNA: TGTGCCAGCAAAAGACAGGCTAATTCACCCCTCCACTTT.

This clone was seen once. This chain connects TRBV6-5 to TRBJ1-4; D is undetermined. The CDR3 has 16 residues. Per germline, CDR1 MNHEY and CDR2 SVGAGI. Trimming left V 2 bases short and J 4 bases short, with 14 bases between. CDR3 in DNA: TGTGCCAGCAGTTACACTGTTTCTAGGCTTAATGAAAAACTGTTTTTT. This gives the protein CASSYTVSRLNEKLFF.

The chain recombines TRBV5-5 with TRBJ2-2, with D perhaps TRBD1 (6 bases). This CDR3 has 16 residues. Trimming cost V 4 bases and J 6 bases, with 19 bases left between them. The germline V gene encodes CDR1 SGHKS and CDR2 YYEKEE (reference sequence). CDR3 amino acids: CASSRMTGQGAGELFF. CDR3 nucleotide sequence: TGTGCCAGCAGCCGGATGACAGGTCAGGGCGCCGGGGAGCTGTTTTTT.

This chain joins TRBV5-6 and TRBJ2-5; 8 bases are a match to TRBD2. The end of the DNA is better explained by TRBJ2-7, so the J call may be wrong. CDR1 is SGHDT and CDR2 is YYEEEE in the germline V gene. This CDR3 is 14 amino acids long. The CDR3 coding sequence is TGTGCCAGCACATTAGCGGGGCGATCCTACGAGCAGTACTTC. Translation gives CASTLAGRSYEQYF.

The chain joins TRBV12-5 to TRBJ1-2, with 8 bases matching TRBD1. Germline V CDR1 and CDR2: LGHNT, FRNRAP. J gave up 8 bases and V 6 bases, and 8 bases lay outside the gene matches. This CDR3 spans 13 amino acids. CDR3 amino acids: CASGPTGGYGYTF. The CDR3 bases are TGTGCTAGTGGACCTACAGGGGGGTACGGCTACACCTTC.

This clone was recorded only once. The rearrangement links TRBV6-6 to TRBJ2-6; TRBD1 agrees at 8 bases. Trimming at V came to 6 bases and at J to 4 bases, leaving 8 bases not matched to a gene. Per the germline V gene, CDR1 is MNHNY and CDR2 is SVGAGI (reference sequence). The CDR3 sequence is 16 residues long. CDR3 protein: CASRGSRGLGANVLTF. DNA for the CDR3: TGTGCCAGCAGAGGCTCCAGGGGGCTCGGGGCCAACGTCCTGACTTTC.

The chain couples TRBV5-1 to TRBJ2-2; possibly TRBD2 for D (5 bases). Trimming stripped 3 bases from V and 7 bases from J, with 13 bases between. The CDR3 is 14 residues long. The V gene's germline CDR1 is SGHRS and CDR2 YFSETQ. CDR3 residues: CASSSGLSDGELFF. In nucleotides, the CDR3 is TGCGCCAGCAGCTCAGGACTTTCGGACGGGGAGCTGTTTTTT.

Remarks on this clone: An end of the junction differs from the germline gene, which may be a read error. The V and J genes are TRBV7-9 and TRBJ1-2; 7 bases fit TRBD1. This CDR3 region has 15 residues. From germline, CDR1 is SEHNR and CDR2 FQNEAQ (reference sequence). The CDR3 nucleotides read TGTTCCAGCAGCTCAAGGACAGGACAGGCTCATGGCTACACCTTC. This sequence encodes CSSSSRTGQAHGYTF.

The rearrangement links TRBV29-1 to TRBJ2-5; the D gene is possibly TRBD2 (6 bases). Germline V gene sequence: CDR1 SQVTM, CDR2 ANQGSEA. The CDR3 loop spans 14 amino acids. V lost 6 bases and J lost 10, with 24 bases in between. CDR3 residues: CSVGVRGVAEGQYF. The CDR3 nucleotides are TGCAGCGTAGGGGTTAGAGGAGTCGCGGAGGGCCAGTACTTC.

This clone was counted only a few times. V and J are TRBV9 and TRBJ1-5, with 7 bases that match TRBD1. Losses at the gene ends were 3 bases for V and 5 bases for J; bases not matched to a gene: 11. CDR3 length: 16 residues. CDR1 is SGDLS and CDR2 is YYNGEE in the germline V gene. In DNA, the CDR3 is TGTGCCAGCAGCGGCGGCTCTGACAGGGCGGATCAGCCCCAGCATTTT. Translating it yields CASSGGSDRADQPQHF.

This clone was recorded a few times. V gene TRBV6-1 combines with J gene TRBJ1-5; tentatively, D is TRBD1 (5 bases). CDR1 and CDR2 from the germline V gene are MNHNS and SASEGT. Trimming shortened V by 5 bases and J by 5 bases, and 13 bases separated the two germline ends. The CDR3 is made up of 14 amino acids. The CDR3 DNA follows: TGTGCCAGCAGTCCTCGGCAGGGATATCAGCCCCAGCATTTT. It is translated as CASSPRQGYQPQHF.